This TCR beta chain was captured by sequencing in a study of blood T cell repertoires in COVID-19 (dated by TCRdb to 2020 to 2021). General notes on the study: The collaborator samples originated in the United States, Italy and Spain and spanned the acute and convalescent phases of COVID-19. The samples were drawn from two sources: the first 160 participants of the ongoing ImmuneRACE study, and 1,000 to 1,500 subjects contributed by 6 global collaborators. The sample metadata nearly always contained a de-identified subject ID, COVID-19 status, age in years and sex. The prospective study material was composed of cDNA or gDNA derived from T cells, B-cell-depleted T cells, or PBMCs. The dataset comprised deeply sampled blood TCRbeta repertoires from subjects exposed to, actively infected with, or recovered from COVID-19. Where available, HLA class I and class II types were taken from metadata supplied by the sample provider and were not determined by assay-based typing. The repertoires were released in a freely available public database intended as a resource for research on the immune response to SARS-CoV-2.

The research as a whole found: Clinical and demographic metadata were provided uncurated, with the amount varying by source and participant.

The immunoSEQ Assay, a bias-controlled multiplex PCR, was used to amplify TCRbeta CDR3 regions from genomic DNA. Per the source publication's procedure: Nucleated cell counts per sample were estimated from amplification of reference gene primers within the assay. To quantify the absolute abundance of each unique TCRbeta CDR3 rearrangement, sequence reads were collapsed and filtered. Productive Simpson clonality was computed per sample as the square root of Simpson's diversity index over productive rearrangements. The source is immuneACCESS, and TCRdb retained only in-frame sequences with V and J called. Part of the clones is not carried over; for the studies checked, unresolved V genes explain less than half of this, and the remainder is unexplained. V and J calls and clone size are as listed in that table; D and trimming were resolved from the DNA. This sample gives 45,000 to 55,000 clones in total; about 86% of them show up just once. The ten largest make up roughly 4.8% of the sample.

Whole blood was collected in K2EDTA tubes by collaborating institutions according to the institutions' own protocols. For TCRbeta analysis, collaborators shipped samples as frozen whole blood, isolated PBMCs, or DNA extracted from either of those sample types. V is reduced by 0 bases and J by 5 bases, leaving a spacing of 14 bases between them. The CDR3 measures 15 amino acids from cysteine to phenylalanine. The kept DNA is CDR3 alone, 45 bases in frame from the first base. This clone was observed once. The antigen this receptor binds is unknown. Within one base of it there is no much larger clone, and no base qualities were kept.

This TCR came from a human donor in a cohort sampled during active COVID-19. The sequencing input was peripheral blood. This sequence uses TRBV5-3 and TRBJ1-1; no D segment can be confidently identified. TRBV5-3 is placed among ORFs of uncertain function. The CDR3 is CARSLVSRGWTEAFF. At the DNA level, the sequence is TGTGCCAGAAGCTTGGTGTCGCGGGGATGGACTGAAGCTTTCTTT.